This T cell receptor (beta chain) was found in a study of cytomegalovirus exposure and HLA in healthy donors. Overall study results and limits: Associated with cytomegalovirus, according to the listing, were 150 to 200 TCR beta chains.

This clone was detected a few times. Its antigen is undetermined. PCR primers comprised 60 Vbeta and 13 Jbeta primers. Clones were read by immunoSEQ multiplex PCR, and TCRdb kept only the in-frame ones, dropping some. The sample includes over 150,000 clones, about four fifths seen only once; the top ten take around 6.7%. Sequencing was done on a sample of PBMCs. The source of this sequence is a woman in her thirties in good health and CMV-seropositive.

DNA for the CDR3: TGTGCCAGCAGTCCTCCGGGAAACTCTGGAAACACCATATATTTT. It codes for CASSPPGNSGNTIYF. The J gene is TRBJ1-3, the V gene TRBV7-9, with D unresolved. This CDR3 is built from 15 residues. The V end was cut by 6 bases, the J end by 0 bases, with 12 bases between. Germline CDR1 reads SEHNR; CDR2 reads FQNEAQ (reference sequence).